Detailed here is one T cell receptor (beta chain). Ten or more counts support this clonotype. The specificity of this receptor is unknown. No base quality information exists; no much larger clone differs at one position. Libraries came from PCR. The sequencing machine was an Illumina HiSeq 2500. Molecular barcoding was employed in the preparation of TCR libraries, with unique molecular identifiers being used to normalize TCRbeta repertoire quantification. TCRdb cleaned the public reads at Q25 with fastp, built clones with MiXCR and kept in-frame beta chains. Every distinct CDR3 protein forms one entry, paired with its most common genes and DNA. Recorded for this sample are some 150,000 distinct CDR3 sequences; 8% to 10% of them occurred a single time. The top ten constitute roughly 20% of the sample. The treatment or condition label of this sample denotes: allogeneic hematopoietic cell transplantation with graft depleted of TCRalphabeta T cells and CD19 B cells. The transplant recipients were children given TCRalphabeta/CD19-depleted allogeneic hematopoietic cell grafts.

The CDR3 goes from the cysteine to the phenylalanine over 15 residues. Of the read, only the CDR3 DNA is kept; its 45 bases are in frame from base 1. V and J are trimmed by 5 bases and 2 bases, and the gene matches miss 9 bases of the junction. Sequences SGHTA (CDR1) and FQGNSA (CDR2) are obtained from the germline V gene. This specimen belongs to a study of T-cell reconstitution after alpha-beta-depleted transplantation in children (dated by TCRdb to 2015 to 2016). Background for the entire study: The study quantitatively tracked T-cell immune reconstitution after TCRalphabeta/CD19-depleted allogeneic hematopoietic cell transplantation in children using TCR repertoire profiling. What the research found in general, with its limitations: In some patients, the high TCRbeta diversity seen at day 60 was put down to recipient T cells and intrathymic progenitors that had survived conditioning. Over the following months the frequencies of hyperexpanded clones went down, and after one year T-cell counts and TCRbeta diversity were mostly credited to newly produced T cells. The apparently early recovery of alphabetaT-cell counts about two months after transplant reportedly depended on only several hundred rapidly expanded clones that came from non-depleted graft cells.

The TCR comes from a female patient between 2 and 15 years old who had a stem cell transplant for congenital amegakaryocytic thrombocytopenia, so the T cells may come from the graft donor. The sequences come from PBMCs, mostly from graft donor cells, collected 180 days after TCRalphabeta/CD19-depleted stem cell transplant. The chain is assembled from TRBV7-2 and TRBJ2-7; 7 bases in between match TRBD2. The DNA sequence reads TGTGCCAGCAGCCCCATTATAGCGGGTACCTACGAGCAGTACTTC. Its coded protein is CASSPIIAGTYEQYF.